This record looks at one TCR beta chain sequence and its context. These data originate in a study of OX40 agonist ivuxolimab in advanced cancers. Study-wide context: Administration of intravenous ivuxolimab to patients occurred every 2 weeks at 0.01 to 10 mg/kg.

Germline V CDR1 and CDR2: SNHLY, FYNNEI. CDR3 size: 13 residues. V shed 9 bases, J shed 0 bases, and the junction held 2 bases outside the gene matches. Measured with immunoSEQ multiplex PCR; TCRdb has only the in-frame clones, and not every one. The table has roughly 25,000 clones, under 90% seen once. J is TRBJ1-1 and V is TRBV2; 9 nucleotides agree with TRBD1. The TCR comes from an adult with an advanced solid tumor such as melanoma, head and neck, liver or kidney cancer. The sample here was CD4+ or CD8+ T cells sorted from blood, taken in a trial of the OX40 agonist ivuxolimab. CDR3 in amino acids: CARGTGMNTEAFF. CDR3 sequence (DNA): TGTGCCAGGGGGACAGGGATGAACACTGAAGCTTTCTTT.